This TCR beta chain originates from a study of response to subunit inactivated influenza vaccine. Worth noting for this clonotype: What it recognizes is unknown.

TCRdb passed the RT-PCR reads through MiXCR, listing each CDR3 protein once. The sample consists of about 800,000 distinct CDR3 sequences, 21% of them appearing once. After removal of 3 bases from V and 11 bases from J, the junction contained 5 bases not matched to a gene. CDR1 is SGHTA, CDR2 FQGNSA, per germline. The CDR3 runs 12 residues. Study-wide results and caveats: The study's authors posited that every seasonal influenza vaccination enlists few new T cells.

This sequence was found in a man in his forties or fifties who received an inactivated influenza vaccine. The chain couples TRBV7-2 to TRBJ1-1; 8 bases are a match to TRBD1. The sample consisted of PBMCs from blood, taken roughly 5 days after vaccination. For the CDR3, the DNA is TGTGCCAGCAGCTTGGGACAGGTGATGGCTTTCTTT. Translating it yields CASSLGQVMAFF.